Presented here are 27 T cell receptor beta chains from one specimen sequenced in a study of T cells in women clearing cervical HPV infection. Profiled with immunoSEQ multiplex PCR; TCRdb holds only in-frame clones, not every one. The table lists 15,000 or so clones. The specimen sequenced was blood buffy coat. These receptors were collected from a woman between 18 and 69 years old with a cervical HPV16 infection that either progressed to CIN3+ or cleared (not recorded which).

On this clone: The read halts 3 residues ahead of the CDR3 end, with the missing end drawn from the germline J gene. The genes are TRBV20-1 and TRBJ2-6; D may be TRBD1 (5 bases). The CDR3 consists of 15 residues. V gave up 3 bases and J gave up 3 bases, with 12 bases separating them. Germline CDR1 DFQATT, CDR2 SNEGSKA (reference sequence). The CDR3 here is CSARGPQGGANVLTF. The covered CDR3 bases are TGCAGTGCTAGGGGTCCGCAGGGTGGGGCCAACGTC.

With regard to this clone: The read is 3 residues too short to cover the CDR3 end, so that end is filled in from the germline J gene. The V and J genes are TRBV20-1 and TRBJ2-1; 7 bases are a match to TRBD2. The CDR3 contains 12 residues. Germline V gives CDR1 DFQATT, CDR2 SNEGSKA (reference sequence). Losses at the gene ends were 3 bases for V and 7 bases for J; bases not matched to a gene: 3. The part of the CDR3 DNA that was read is TGCAGTGCTAGCGGGGGGAAGAATGAG. It translates to CSASGGKNE. In full, the CDR3 is CSASGGKNEQFF.

On this clone itself: Sequencing ends 3 residues short of the CDR3 end; the germline J gene provides the rest. The V call is TRBV6-2 or TRBV6-3, the J call TRBJ1-1, with 8 bases matching TRBD1. Looked up from germline, CDR1 is MNHEY and CDR2 is SVGEGT. The CDR3 has 15 residues. V gave up 4 bases and J gave up 5 bases; unmatched junction bases: 9. This CDR3 is CASSSHDRGRTEAFF. The sequenced CDR3 bases are TGTGCCAGCAGTTCCCACGACAGGGGAAGGACTGAA.

About this clone: The DNA ends 3 residues before the CDR3 does, and the rest of the CDR3 is filled in from the germline J gene. The chain employs TRBV11-2 and TRBJ1-1; D is ambiguous. Germline CDR1 SGHAT, CDR2 FQNNGV. V dropped 1 base and J dropped 5 bases, with 14 bases sitting between them. The CDR3 consists of 15 residues. The covered CDR3 bases are TGTGCCAGCAGCTTAGTGGCGGGGTCCGTTACTGAA. Protein product: CASSLVAGSVTE. The CDR3 in its entirety is CASSLVAGSVTEAFF.

The covered CDR3 bases are TGTGCCAGTAGTATAACAGAGGGGTACAATTCACCC. Translated, it gives CASSITEGYNSP. The full CDR3 protein is CASSITEGYNSPLHF. This rearrangement joins TRBV19 to TRBJ1-6; perhaps TRBD1 as D (5 bases). The read stops 3 residues short of the end of the CDR3; the missing end is completed from the germline J gene. The CDR3 has 15 amino acids. The germline V and J ends were trimmed by 2 bases and 7 bases, with 12 bases remaining between them. Germline V gene data show CDR1 as LNHDA and CDR2 as SQIVND (reference sequence).

With respect to this clone: Read data end 3 residues before the CDR3 end; the end is taken from the germline J gene. The chain carries TRBV29-1 and TRBJ2-7; tentatively, D is TRBD2 (6 bases). Between the trimmed V and J ends, which lost 3 bases and 0 bases, there was a span of 9 bases. The germline CDR1 and CDR2 sequences are SQVTM and ANQGSEA. The length of the CDR3 is 13 residues. CDR3 bases read: TGCAGCGTTGATGCGGGAAGCTCCTACGAG. The encoded protein is CSVDAGSSYE. The whole CDR3 sequence is CSVDAGSSYEQYF.

As concerns this clone: The missing CDR3 end, 3 residues past where the read stops, is filled in from the germline J gene. This chain connects TRBV7-2 to TRBJ2-5; 7 bases are a match to TRBD2. Trimming took 5 bases from V and 2 from J; bases not matched to a gene: 8. Germline-derived CDR1 and CDR2 are SGHTA and FQGNSA. The CDR3 runs to 15 residues. The covered CDR3 bases are TGTGCCAGCAGCCCAGGTGGGGGGGGGCAAGAGACC. Its protein is CASSPGGGGQET. The whole CDR3 is CASSPGGGGQETQYF.

Notes on this clone: The read gets to within 3 residues of the CDR3 end, and the germline J gene fills in the rest. The chain recombines TRBV12-3 or TRBV12-4 with TRBJ1-2; possible D gene TRBD1, 5 bases. This CDR3 region has 14 residues. V was trimmed by 5 bases and J by 4 bases, leaving 14 bases between them. The CDR3 loop is CASSPGEWGYGYTF. The part of the CDR3 DNA that was read is TGTGCCAGCAGTCCGGGGGAGTGGGGCTATGGC.

Points on this clone: With the read ending 3 residues before the CDR3 end, the germline J gene is used to fill in that end. The gene calls are TRBV7-3 and TRBJ1-2; D unclear. This CDR3 is 13 amino acids long. Germline values: CDR1 SGHTA, CDR2 FQGTGA. The part of the CDR3 DNA that was read is TGTGCCAGCAGCTTAGGTCCCGGTGAGGGC. Translating it yields CASSLGPGEG. The whole CDR3 reads CASSLGPGEGYTF. Together with reference TRBV7-3 and TRBJ1-2, the CDR3 gives the full variable domain: GAGVSQTPSNKVTEKGKYVELRCDPISGHTALYWYRQSLGQGPEFLIYFQGTGAADDSGLPNDRFFAVRPEGSVSTLKIQRTERGDSAVYLCASSLGPGEGYTFGSGTRLTVV.

The CDR3 reads CAWSDQETQYF. Partial CDR3 DNA: TGTGCCTGGAGCGACCAAGAGACC. V gene TRBV30 combines with J gene TRBJ2-5; D ambiguous. The CDR3 goes on 3 residues after the read ends, and that part is filled in from the germline J gene. Trimming took 3 bases from V and 0 from J, leaving 2 bases between them. Per the germline V gene, CDR1 is GTSNPN and CDR2 is SVGIG (reference sequence). This CDR3 is 11 amino acids long.

Note on this clone: The read ends 3 residues shy of where the CDR3 ends; the end is completed using the germline J gene. The chain has TRBV20-1 and TRBJ1-2, with a weak D call TRBD1 (6 bases). CDR1 is DFQATT and CDR2 is SNEGSKA in the germline V gene (reference sequence). This CDR3 is built from 13 residues. The CDR3 DNA, read in part, is TGCAGTGCTAGAAAGGACAGCGCCTCCGAC. Residues: CSARKDSASD. The whole CDR3 sequence is CSARKDSASDYTF.

About this clone: The read terminates 3 residues ahead of where the CDR3 ends, so the germline J gene completes it. This sequence joins TRBV2 and TRBJ1-2, with TRBD1 as a possible D gene (5 bases). Germline V gives CDR1 SNHLY, CDR2 FYNNEI. The length of the CDR3 is 17 residues. Between the trimmed V and J ends, which lost 6 bases and 0 bases, there was a span of 20 bases. This chain's CDR3 is CASRGDSLDHPNYGYTF. Incomplete CDR3 DNA: TGTGCCAGCAGGGGGGACTCATTAGACCATCCTAACTATGGC.

CDR3 bases read: TGTGCCAGCAGCTTATTACGGGGTTCGTGGGCTGAA. Translating gives CASSLLRGSWAE. From start to end, the CDR3 is CASSLLRGSWAEAFF. The chain joins TRBV5-8 to TRBJ1-1; the D is unclear. With the read ending 3 residues before the CDR3 end, the germline J gene is used to fill in that end. The germline V gene encodes CDR1 SGHTS and CDR2 YDEGEE. CDR3 length: 15 amino acids. V was pared by 2 bases and J by 6 bases, with 17 bases between.

About this clone: The CDR3 extends 3 residues past the end of the read, so its final part is completed from the germline J gene. The rearrangement uses TRBV5-1 and TRBJ2-2; a possible D gene is TRBD1 (6 bases). The CDR3 is 15 residues long. V was pared by 2 bases and J by 2 bases, with 10 bases between. Germline-derived CDR1 and CDR2 are SGHRS and YFSETQ. The CDR3: CASSFWTANTGELFF. The part of the CDR3 DNA that was read is TGCGCCAGCAGCTTTTGGACAGCCAACACCGGGGAG.

About this clone itself: The DNA ends 3 residues before the CDR3 does, and the rest of the CDR3 is filled in from the germline J gene. Distinct nucleotide sequences in the sample also encode this CDR3. The chain recombines TRBV7-9 with TRBJ1-3; D possibly corresponds to TRBD1 (5 bases). Germline assignment: CDR1 SEHNR and CDR2 FQNEAQ (reference sequence). The CDR3 contains 14 residues. Trimming stripped 5 bases from V and 4 bases from J, with 12 bases between. The sequenced CDR3 bases are TGTGCCAGCAGCCCAACACGGACAGGAAACACC. It specifies CASSPTRTGNT. In full, the CDR3 reads CASSPTRTGNTIYF.

Notes on this clone: Germline and junction disagree at one end, which may indicate a read error. The CDR3 end lies 3 residues beyond the end of the read and is filled in from the germline J gene. The chain joins TRBV2 to TRBJ1-5; tentatively, D is TRBD1 (6 bases). Germline-derived CDR1 and CDR2 are SNHLY and FYNNEI. The CDR3 sequence is 16 residues long. CDR3: CVSRAGAGGGNQPQHF. The sequenced CDR3 bases are TGTGTCAGCAGGGCGGGGGCGGGCGGGGGCAATCAGCCC. Complete variable domain (other parts from reference TRBV2 and TRBJ1-5): EPEVTQTPSHQVTQMGQEVILRCVPISNHLYFYWYRQILGQKVEFLVSFYNNEISEKSEIFDDQFSVERPDGSNFTLKIRSTKLEDSAMYFCVSRAGAGGGNQPQHFGDGTRLSIL.

A remark on this clone: The read falls 3 residues short of the CDR3 end, and the missing part is taken from the germline J gene. V is TRBV10-1 and J is TRBJ1-6; a weak D match, TRBD1 (5 bases). Trimming took 0 bases from V and 8 from J, leaving 11 bases between them. This CDR3 contains 15 residues. From germline, CDR1 is WNHNN and CDR2 SYGVQD (reference sequence). CDR3 amino acids: CASSESQGSDSPLHF. CDR3 bases read: TGCGCCAGCAGTGAGTCTCAGGGAAGCGATTCACCC.

Regarding this clone: The CDR3 end falls 3 residues outside the read, so it is completed with the germline J gene. The genes are TRBV30 and TRBJ2-2, with TRBD1 as a possible D gene (5 bases). The CDR3 is 14 residues long. In germline, CDR1 is GTSNPN, CDR2 SVGIG (reference sequence). The CDR3 DNA, read in part, is TGTGCCTCCTCCCCCAAGGGGATGAATGAAAAG. Residues: CASSPKGMNEK. From start to end, the CDR3 is CASSPKGMNEKLFF.

As regards this clone: The sequence runs out 3 residues before the end of the CDR3; the remainder is reconstructed from the germline J gene. The J gene is TRBJ1-2, the V gene TRBV12-3 or TRBV12-4; 7 bases map to TRBD1. After removal of 2 bases from V and 5 bases from J, the junction contained 5 bases not matched to a gene. The CDR3 loop spans 14 amino acids. The sequenced part of the CDR3 DNA is TGTGCCAGCAGTTTATCGGGACAGCCTTATGGC. Amino acids: CASSLSGQPYG. The full CDR3 sequence reads CASSLSGQPYGYTF.

This chain's CDR3 is CASAPGAEVAGELFF. CDR3 bases read: TGTGCCAGCGCCCCTGGGGCAGAGGTTGCCGGGGAG. The chain has TRBV12-3 or TRBV12-4 and TRBJ2-2, with D tentatively TRBD1 (5 bases). With the read ending 3 residues before the CDR3 end, the germline J gene is used to fill in that end. V shed 8 bases and J shed 6 bases, with 19 bases lying between them. This CDR3 has 15 residues.

Remarks on this clone: The read comes to an end 3 residues before the CDR3 does, leaving the germline J gene to fill in the end. The chain joins TRBV20-1 to TRBJ1-5; the D gene is possibly TRBD1 (6 bases). V was pared by 0 bases and J by 7 bases, with 16 bases between. Germline CDR1 DFQATT, CDR2 SNEGSKA (reference sequence). This CDR3 comprises 15 residues. CDR3 DNA (partial): TGCAGTGCTAGAGATACAGGGAGGGAACAACAGCCC. Its protein is CSARDTGREQQP. In full, the CDR3 reads CSARDTGREQQPQHF.

In the case of this clone: Sequencing ends 3 residues short of the CDR3 end; the germline J gene provides the rest. The gene calls are TRBV2 and TRBJ1-2; possible D gene TRBD1, 6 bases. The CDR3 covers 14 residues. Germline-derived CDR1 and CDR2 are SNHLY and FYNNEI. The CDR3 protein is CASSVDSGPDTYTF. CDR3 DNA, as far as it was read: TGTGCCAGCAGTGTGGACAGTGGCCCAGATACC.

In the case of this clone: The read halts 3 residues ahead of the CDR3 end, with the missing end drawn from the germline J gene. The rearrangement uses TRBV9 and TRBJ2-3, with D perhaps TRBD2 (6 bases). Germline V gene sequence: CDR1 SGDLS, CDR2 YYNGEE. Between the trimmed V and J ends, which lost 2 bases and 2 bases, there was a span of 9 bases. The CDR3 runs to 14 residues. The CDR3 protein is CASSVSGFTDTQYF. CDR3 DNA, as far as it was read: TGTGCCAGCAGCGTTAGCGGTTTCACAGATACG.

Of note for this clone: The read ends 3 residues shy of where the CDR3 ends; the end is completed using the germline J gene. The same CDR3 is also encoded by other DNA sequences in this sample. The V call is TRBV2, the J call TRBJ1-1; 9 bases match TRBD1. CDR1 and CDR2 (germline): SNHLY, FYNNEI. This CDR3 has 11 residues. The CDR3 is CASGDRDSAFF. The CDR3 bases that were read are TGTGCCAGCGGGGACAGGGATTCA.

On this clone itself: Sequencing ends 3 residues short of the CDR3 end; the germline J gene provides the rest. This sequence joins TRBV14 and TRBJ1-2; no definite D call. Germline CDR1 is SGHDN and CDR2 is FVKESK. This CDR3 is 15 amino acids long. The CDR3 sequence: CASSQEGPLYGTYTF. CDR3 DNA, as far as it was read: TGTGCCAGCAGCCAAGAGGGCCCGCTTTACGGTACC.

Remarks on this clone: The sequence runs out 3 residues before the end of the CDR3; the remainder is reconstructed from the germline J gene. The rearrangement joins TRBV7-9 to TRBJ1-2; D call uncertain. The V end was cut by 5 bases, the J end by 5 bases, with 9 bases between. There are 12 residues in the CDR3. Germline loops: CDR1 SEHNR, CDR2 FQNEAQ (reference sequence). The CDR3 is CASSIEGYGYTF. CDR3 bases read: TGTGCCAGCAGCATTGAAGGGTATGGC. The variable domain in full, completed from reference TRBV7-9 and TRBJ1-2, reads DTGVSQNPRHKITKRGQNVTFRCDPISEHNRLYWYRQTLGQGPEFLTYFQNEAQLEKSRLLSDRFSAERPKGSFSTLEIQRTEQGDSAMYLCASSIEGYGYTFGSGTRLTVV.

Measured by frequency, this clone is medium-sized (0.01 to 0.1%). The CDR3 end falls 3 residues outside the read, so it is completed with the germline J gene. The rearrangement joins TRBV18 to TRBJ2-5; 7 bases map to TRBD2. This CDR3 is built from 16 residues. Trimming took 2 bases from V and 1 from J; bases not matched to a gene: 7. Germline lookup yields CDR1 KGHSH and CDR2 LQKENI. CDR3 loop: CASSPIGGGIQETQYF. CDR3 DNA (partial): TGTGCCAGCTCACCAATCGGGGGAGGGATCCAAGAGACC.